This TCR beta chain was recovered during a study of a mutant IDH1 vaccine in newly diagnosed glioma. Study summary: Treated patients were roughly 62% male, about 38% female, mean age around 40 years. Receipt of radiotherapy, temozolomide, or both preceded the study, and most received both.

Described time point: week 23, last vaccination. Doses of 300 ug of mutant IDH1 20-mer peptide were given with topical imiquimod. Overall study findings and caveats: Pseudoprogression looked unconnected to shifts in top peripheral T cell clonotypes.

Profiled with immunoSEQ multiplex PCR; TCRdb holds only in-frame clones, not every one. The sample includes 70,000 to 95,000 clones, 75% to 90% seen only once; the top ten take 0.7% to 0.95%. Trimming at V came to 5 bases and at J to 8 bases, leaving 6 bases not matched to a gene. Per the germline V gene, CDR1 is MNHEY and CDR2 is SMNVEV (reference sequence). The CDR3 runs to 13 residues. With respect to this clone: No antigen is known for it.

Sequencing used PBMCs, obtained from a glioma patient whose treatment included an IDH1 peptide vaccine. V usage is TRBV27 and J usage is TRBJ1-2; the match to TRBD1 covers 9 bases. The receptor comes from a woman aged 45-60 years with glioma. This CDR3 is CASSLRTGVGYTF. For the CDR3, the DNA is TGTGCCAGCAGTCTGAGGACAGGGGTCGGCTACACCTTC.